This T cell receptor beta chain originates from a study of blood T cell repertoires in COVID-19. Study-level information: Samples came from the United States, Italy and Spain, spanning acute and convalescent COVID-19. PBMCs, B-cell-depleted T cells, or T cells were the source of the cDNA or gDNA that made up the material.

The CDR3 has 15 residues. CDR1 and CDR2 from the germline V gene are MNHEY and SVGAGI. The trim removed 6 bases at V and 7 bases at J, leaving 8 bases unmatched. In the study's own analysis: Estimated nucleated cell counts came from reference gene primer amplification. TCRdb's copy holds only in-frame clones and misses some; the assay was immunoSEQ multiplex PCR. V, J and clone size are those of that table, while D and trimming were read from the DNA. The data contain around 43,000 clones, over 70% of them singletons. The sample was peripheral blood. This chain links TRBV6-5 with TRBJ2-2; 10 positions match TRBD1. The clonotype originates from a human donor in a cohort sampled during active COVID-19. The CDR3 protein is CASSSTGGGDGELFF. The CDR3 bases are TGTGCCAGCAGCTCGACAGGGGGCGGCGACGGGGAGCTGTTTTTT.